This TCR beta chain came from a study of blood T cell repertoires in COVID-19. Turning to the study itself: The United States, Italy and Spain were the sources of the acute and convalescent COVID-19 samples.

Method: immunoSEQ multiplex PCR; TCRdb's copy keeps in-frame clones and lacks some. The table records about 400,000 clones, around 87% of them present only once. This CDR3 is 17 amino acids long. V gave up 5 bases and J gave up 4 bases; unmatched junction bases: 8. CDR1 is MGHRA and CDR2 is YSYEKL in the germline V gene. This sequence joins TRBV4-1 and TRBJ2-1; 13 bases agree with TRBD2. The sequenced sample consisted of peripheral blood. This clonotype was sampled from a human donor in a cohort sampled during active COVID-19. The CDR3 is CASSYMGLAGPYNEQFF. The DNA for the CDR3 is TGCGCCAGCAGCTATATGGGACTAGCGGGGCCATACAATGAGCAGTTCTTC.